This T cell receptor (beta chain) was sequenced in a study of OX40 agonist ivuxolimab in advanced cancers. The CDR3 spans 12 residues. Germline loops: CDR1 SEHNR, CDR2 FQNEAQ (reference sequence). V was shortened by 5 bases and J by 6 bases, with 11 bases between the two germline ends. Assay used: immunoSEQ multiplex PCR; TCRdb lists only in-frame clones, some missing. The repertoire holds 20,000 to 25,000 clones, with approximately 86% as singletons. Sequenced here: CD4+ or CD8+ T cells sorted from blood, sampled in a trial of the OX40 agonist ivuxolimab. The V call is TRBV7-9, the J call TRBJ2-7; possible D gene TRBD2, 6 bases. The TCR comes from an adult with an advanced solid tumor such as melanoma, head and neck, liver or kidney cancer. The CDR3 DNA reads TGTGCCAGCAGCGCTAGCGTTTCCGAGCAGTACTTC. Protein: CASSASVSEQYF.